These 12 T cell receptor beta chains originate from one sample sequenced in a study of control samples from healthy donors and cancer patients (dated by TCRdb to 2020 to 2021). The protocol used for the library was the immunoSEQ multiplex PCR assay. TCRdb retrieved this table from immuneACCESS and kept in-frame rearrangements only. Not all clones are present; in checked studies, unresolved V genes account for under half, and no reason is known for the remainder. The sample table contains 60,000 to 75,000 clones; only one count was recorded for roughly 84% of them. The ten largest clones add up to approximately 30% of the sample. Input material: blood. All receptors derive from a man over 45 in good health.

The chain joins TRBV2 to TRBJ1-2; D perhaps matches TRBD1 (5 bases). The CDR3 spans 14 residues. Trimming cost V 7 bases and J 3 bases, with 15 bases left between them. Germline CDR1 reads SNHLY; CDR2 reads FYNNEI. CDR3 coding DNA: TGTGCCAGCAACAGGTTTGCGGTTGACTATGGCTACACCTTC. It yields the protein CASNRFAVDYGYTF.

This sequence joins TRBV2 and TRBJ1-3; 9 bases map to TRBD1. Looked up from germline, CDR1 is SNHLY and CDR2 is FYNNEI. The CDR3 extends over 14 amino acids. With V trimmed by 7 bases and J by 4 bases, 5 bases remained unmatched. CDR3 in DNA: TGTGCCAGCACGAGAGGGACAGGGGGAAACACCATATATTTT. This sequence encodes CASTRGTGGNTIYF.

The chain employs TRBV30 and TRBJ1-1; D call uncertain. CDR1 and CDR2 from the germline V gene are GTSNPN and SVGIG (reference sequence). The V end was cut by 7 bases, the J end by 2 bases, with 11 bases between. The CDR3 spans 12 residues. CDR3 nucleotides: TGTGCCTACCGCACGGGTAACACTGAAGCTTTCTTT. Amino acids: CAYRTGNTEAFF.

The chain joins TRBV29-1 to TRBJ2-7, with unresolved D. Germline lookup yields CDR1 SQVTM and CDR2 ANQGSEA. The germline V and J ends were trimmed by 7 bases and 3 bases, with 10 bases remaining between them. The CDR3 spans 11 residues. For the CDR3, the DNA is TGCAGCGGTGGGCGCCGCTACGAGCAGTACTTC. This encodes CSGGRRYEQYF.

The V and J genes are TRBV9 and TRBJ1-1; D possibly corresponds to TRBD1 (6 bases). The V and J ends lost 4 bases and 1 base respectively, with 11 bases between them. Germline lookup yields CDR1 SGDLS and CDR2 YYNGEE. The CDR3 spans 14 residues. The CDR3 DNA reads TGTGCCAGCAGCCCACGGGGGCCGAACACTGAAGCTTTCTTT. This sequence encodes CASSPRGPNTEAFF.

The chain links TRBV25-1 to TRBJ2-3, with 8 positions matching TRBD1. This CDR3 is 15 amino acids long. Germline V CDR1 and CDR2: MGHDK, SYGVNS. The V segment lost 3 bases and the J segment 5 bases; nucleotides outside the gene matches: 7. The CDR3 DNA follows: TGTGCCAGCAGTGAGACAGGGGAGAGGCGAGATACGCAGTATTTT. Its translation: CASSETGERRDTQYF.

The rearrangement joins TRBV15 to TRBJ1-2; weak D call: TRBD1 (5 bases). Germline loops: CDR1 LNHNV, CDR2 YYDKDF (reference sequence). V was pared by 2 bases and J by 12 bases, with 13 bases between. This CDR3 has 12 amino acids. Written as DNA, the CDR3 is TGTGCCACCAGCAGACTGGGGGGGTTCCACACCTTC. As protein: CATSRLGGFHTF.

CDR3 protein: CASSREGIPSGNTIYF. The CDR3 DNA reads TGCGCCAGCAGCCGGGAAGGTATCCCCTCTGGAAACACCATATATTTT. The V call is TRBV5-1, the J call TRBJ1-3, with D hard to call. The V and J ends lost 4 bases and 0 bases respectively, with 14 bases between them. This CDR3 comprises 16 residues. Looked up from germline, CDR1 is SGHRS and CDR2 is YFSETQ.

The chain employs TRBV5-4 and TRBJ1-1; maybe TRBD1 (5 bases). V lost 5 bases, J lost 0 bases, and 11 bases lay in between. The length of the CDR3 is 14 residues. Per the germline V gene, CDR1 is SGHNT and CDR2 is YYREEE (reference sequence). The CDR3 region is CASSRGVVNTEAFF. For the CDR3, the DNA is TGTGCCAGCAGTCGAGGGGTGGTGAACACTGAAGCTTTCTTT.

For this clone: The same CDR3 also results from other DNA sequences found in this sample. The chain employs TRBV19 and TRBJ2-3, with D unresolved. Germline lookup yields CDR1 LNHDA and CDR2 SQIVND (reference sequence). The CDR3 is 13 residues long. The V gene lost 1 base and the J gene lost 0 bases, with 2 bases spanning the gap. CDR3 residues: CASSIGSTDTQYF. DNA for the CDR3: TGTGCCAGTAGTATAGGAAGCACAGATACGCAGTATTTT.

The chain joins TRBV9 to TRBJ2-2, with 8 bases lining up with TRBD2. V was pared by 3 bases and J by 6 bases, with 4 bases of the junction left unmatched. The CDR3 consists of 14 residues. Looked up from germline, CDR1 is SGDLS and CDR2 is YYNGEE. CDR3 residues: CASSAGGAAGELFF. The CDR3 DNA is TGTGCCAGCAGCGCCGGGGGGGCAGCCGGGGAGCTGTTTTTT.

The chain couples TRBV7-2 to TRBJ1-5, with D perhaps TRBD1 (5 bases). Germline CDR1 SGHTA, CDR2 FQGNSA. This CDR3 comprises 16 residues. Trimming cost V 1 base and J 0 bases, with 10 bases left between them. The CDR3 loop reads CASSLGGHASNQPQHF. The DNA of the CDR3 is TGTGCCAGCAGCTTAGGCGGACACGCTAGCAATCAGCCCCAGCATTTT.